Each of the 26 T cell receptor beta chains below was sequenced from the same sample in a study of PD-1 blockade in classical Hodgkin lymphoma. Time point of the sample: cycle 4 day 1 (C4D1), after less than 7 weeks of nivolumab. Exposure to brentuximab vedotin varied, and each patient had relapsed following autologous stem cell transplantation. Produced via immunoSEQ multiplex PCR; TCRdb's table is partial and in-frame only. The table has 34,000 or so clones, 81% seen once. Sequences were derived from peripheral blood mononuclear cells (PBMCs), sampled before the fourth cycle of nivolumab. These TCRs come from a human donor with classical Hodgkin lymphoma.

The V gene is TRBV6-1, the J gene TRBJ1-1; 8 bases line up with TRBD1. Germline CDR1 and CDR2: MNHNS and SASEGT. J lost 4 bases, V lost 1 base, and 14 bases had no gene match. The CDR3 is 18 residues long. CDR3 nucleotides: TGTGCCAGCAGTGAAGTAAATGGCAGGGGGCGACGGGGCACTGAAGCTTTCTTT. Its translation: CASSEVNGRGRRGTEAFF.

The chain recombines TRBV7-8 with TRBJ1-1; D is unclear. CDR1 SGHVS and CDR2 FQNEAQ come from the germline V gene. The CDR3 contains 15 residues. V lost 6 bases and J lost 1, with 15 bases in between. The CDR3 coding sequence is TGTGCCAGCAGTTTTGCCTCTGGTGGGAACACTGAAGCTTTCTTT. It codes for CASSFASGGNTEAFF.

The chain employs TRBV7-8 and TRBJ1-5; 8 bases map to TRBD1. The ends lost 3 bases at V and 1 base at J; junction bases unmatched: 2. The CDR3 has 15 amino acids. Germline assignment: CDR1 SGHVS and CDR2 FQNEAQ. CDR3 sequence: CASSFRQGSNQPQHF. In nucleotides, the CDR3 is TGTGCCAGCAGCTTTCGACAGGGGAGCAATCAGCCCCAGCATTTT.

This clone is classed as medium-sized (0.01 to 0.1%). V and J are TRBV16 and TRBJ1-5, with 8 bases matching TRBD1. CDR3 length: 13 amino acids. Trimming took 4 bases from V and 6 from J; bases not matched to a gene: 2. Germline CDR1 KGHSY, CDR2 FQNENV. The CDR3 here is CASSRQGSQPQHF. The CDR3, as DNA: TGTGCCAGCAGCCGACAGGGGAGTCAGCCCCAGCATTTT.

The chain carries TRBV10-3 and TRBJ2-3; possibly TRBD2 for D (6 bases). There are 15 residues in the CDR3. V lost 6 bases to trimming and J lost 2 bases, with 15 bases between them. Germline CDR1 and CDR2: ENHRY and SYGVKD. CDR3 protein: CAISGGRETTDTQYF. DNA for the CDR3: TGTGCCATCAGCGGGGGACGGGAGACCACAGATACGCAGTATTTT.

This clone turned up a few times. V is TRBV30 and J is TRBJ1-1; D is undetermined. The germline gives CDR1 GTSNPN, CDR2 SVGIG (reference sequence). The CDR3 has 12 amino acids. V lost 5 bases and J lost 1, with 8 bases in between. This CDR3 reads CAWARKNTEAFF. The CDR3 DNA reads TGTGCCTGGGCAAGGAAGAACACTGAAGCTTTCTTT.

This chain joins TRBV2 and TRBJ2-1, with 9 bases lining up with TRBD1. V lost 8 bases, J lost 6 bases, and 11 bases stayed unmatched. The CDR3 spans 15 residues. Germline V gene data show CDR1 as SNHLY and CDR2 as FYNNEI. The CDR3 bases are TGTGCCAGCTACAGAACAGGGGGCGCGTTCAATGAGCAGTTCTTC. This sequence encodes CASYRTGGAFNEQFF.

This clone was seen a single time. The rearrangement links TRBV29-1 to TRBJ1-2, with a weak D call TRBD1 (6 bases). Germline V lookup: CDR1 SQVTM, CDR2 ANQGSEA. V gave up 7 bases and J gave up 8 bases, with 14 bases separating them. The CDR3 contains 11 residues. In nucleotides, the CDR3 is TGCAGCGCCGAGCAGGGGATAGGCTACACCTTC. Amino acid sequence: CSAEQGIGYTF.

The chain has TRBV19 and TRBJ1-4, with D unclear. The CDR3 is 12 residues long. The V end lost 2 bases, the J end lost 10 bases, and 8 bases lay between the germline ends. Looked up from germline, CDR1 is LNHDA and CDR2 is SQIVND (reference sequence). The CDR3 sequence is CASSISLAKLFF. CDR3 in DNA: TGTGCCAGTAGTATATCGTTGGCAAAACTGTTTTTT.

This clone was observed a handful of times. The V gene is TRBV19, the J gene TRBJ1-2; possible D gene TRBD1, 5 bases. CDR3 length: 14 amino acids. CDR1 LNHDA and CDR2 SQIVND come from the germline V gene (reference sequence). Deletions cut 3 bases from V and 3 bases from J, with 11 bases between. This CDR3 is CASSIMGVDYGYTF. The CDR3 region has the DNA TGTGCCAGTAGTATCATGGGGGTGGACTATGGCTACACCTTC.

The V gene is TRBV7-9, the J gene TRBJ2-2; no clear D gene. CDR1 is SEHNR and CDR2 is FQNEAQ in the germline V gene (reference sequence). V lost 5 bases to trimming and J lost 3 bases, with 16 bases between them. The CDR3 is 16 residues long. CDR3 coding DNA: TGTGCCAGCAGCCTCTTCGAAGGTCTCGACACCGGGGAGCTGTTTTTT. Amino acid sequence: CASSLFEGLDTGELFF.

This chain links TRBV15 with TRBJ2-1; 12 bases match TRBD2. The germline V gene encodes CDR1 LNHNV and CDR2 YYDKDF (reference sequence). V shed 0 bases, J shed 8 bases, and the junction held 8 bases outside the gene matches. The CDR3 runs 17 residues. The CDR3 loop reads CATSRDVLAGGRDEQFF. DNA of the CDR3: TGTGCCACCAGCAGAGATGTCCTAGCGGGAGGGCGAGATGAGCAGTTCTTC.

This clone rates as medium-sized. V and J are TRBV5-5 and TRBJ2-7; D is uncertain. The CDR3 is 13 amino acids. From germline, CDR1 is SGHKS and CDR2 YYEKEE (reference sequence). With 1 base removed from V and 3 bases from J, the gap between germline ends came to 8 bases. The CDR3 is CASSLSLFYEQYF. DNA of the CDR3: TGTGCCAGCAGCTTGTCTTTGTTCTACGAGCAGTACTTC.

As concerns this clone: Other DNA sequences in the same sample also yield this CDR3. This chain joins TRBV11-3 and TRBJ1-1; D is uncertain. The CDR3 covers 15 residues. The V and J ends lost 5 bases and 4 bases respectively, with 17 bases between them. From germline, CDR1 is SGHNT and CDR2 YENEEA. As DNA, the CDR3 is TGTGCCAGCAGCCTAAAGACCGGCCGCGGCACTGAAGCTTTCTTT. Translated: CASSLKTGRGTEAFF.

The CDR3 spells CASSLQVSTDTQYF. In DNA, the CDR3 is TGTGCCAGCAGCCTTCAGGTTAGCACAGATACGCAGTATTTT. The chain combines TRBV7-2 with TRBJ2-3; D is unclear. Trimming removed 5 bases at V and 0 bases at J, with 9 bases between. The germline V gene encodes CDR1 SGHTA and CDR2 FQGNSA. This CDR3 contains 14 residues.

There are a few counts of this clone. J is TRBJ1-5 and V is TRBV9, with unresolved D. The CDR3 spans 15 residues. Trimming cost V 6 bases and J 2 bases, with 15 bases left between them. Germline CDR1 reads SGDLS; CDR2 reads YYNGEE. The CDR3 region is CASTLSGDGNQPQHF. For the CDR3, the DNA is TGTGCCAGCACCCTTTCCGGGGATGGCAATCAGCCCCAGCATTTT.

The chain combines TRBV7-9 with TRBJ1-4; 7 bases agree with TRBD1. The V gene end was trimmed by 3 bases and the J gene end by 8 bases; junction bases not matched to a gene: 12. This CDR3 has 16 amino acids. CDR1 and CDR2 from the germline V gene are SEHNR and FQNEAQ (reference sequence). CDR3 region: CASSLIRDSRGEKLFF. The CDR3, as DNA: TGTGCCAGCAGCTTGATCCGGGACAGCCGAGGAGAAAAACTGTTTTTT. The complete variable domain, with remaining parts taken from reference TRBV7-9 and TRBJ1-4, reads DTGVSQNPRHKITKRGQNVTFRCDPISEHNRLYWYRQTLGQGPEFLTYFQNEAQLEKSRLLSDRFSAERPKGSFSTLEIQRTEQGDSAMYLCASSLIRDSRGEKLFFGSGTQLSVL.

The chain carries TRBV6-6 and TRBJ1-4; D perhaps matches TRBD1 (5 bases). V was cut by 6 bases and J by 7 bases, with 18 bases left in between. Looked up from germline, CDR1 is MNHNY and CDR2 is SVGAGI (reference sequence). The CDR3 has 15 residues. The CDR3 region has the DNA TGTGCCAGCAGCCCCCGAGGGCAGGGACGTGAAAAACTGTTTTTT. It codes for CASSPRGQGREKLFF.

DNA of the CDR3: TGCAGCGTCTCCGTCGGAGATTCCTACAATGAGCAGTTCTTC. It is translated as CSVSVGDSYNEQFF. The rearrangement uses TRBV29-1 and TRBJ2-1; no firm D call. The length of the CDR3 is 14 residues. Germline V gene lookup returns CDR1 SQVTM and CDR2 ANQGSEA. Between the trimmed V and J ends, which lost 6 bases and 1 base, there was a span of 13 bases.

CDR3: CASSFRQGVHEQYF. The CDR3 nucleotides read TGTGCCAGCAGCTTCCGGCAGGGGGTCCACGAGCAGTACTTC. This chain joins TRBV5-6 and TRBJ2-7; 7 nucleotides line up with TRBD1. Germline values: CDR1 SGHDT, CDR2 YYEEEE. The CDR3 totals 14 residues. V was pared by 2 bases and J by 5 bases, with 7 bases of the junction left unmatched.

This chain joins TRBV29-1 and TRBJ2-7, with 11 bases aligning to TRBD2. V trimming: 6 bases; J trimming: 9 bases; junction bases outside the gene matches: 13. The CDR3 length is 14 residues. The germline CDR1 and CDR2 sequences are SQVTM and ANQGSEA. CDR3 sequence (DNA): TGCAGCGTGGACATAGCGGGAGGGCCCTCGGTGCAGTACTTC. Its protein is CSVDIAGGPSVQYF.

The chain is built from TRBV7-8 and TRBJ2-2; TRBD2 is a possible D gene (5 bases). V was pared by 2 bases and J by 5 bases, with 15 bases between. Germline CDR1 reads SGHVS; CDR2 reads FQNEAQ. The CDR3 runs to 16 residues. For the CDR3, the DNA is TGTGCCAGCAGCTTATTATCTAGCCTAAGAACCGGGGAGCTGTTTTTT. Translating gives CASSLLSSLRTGELFF.

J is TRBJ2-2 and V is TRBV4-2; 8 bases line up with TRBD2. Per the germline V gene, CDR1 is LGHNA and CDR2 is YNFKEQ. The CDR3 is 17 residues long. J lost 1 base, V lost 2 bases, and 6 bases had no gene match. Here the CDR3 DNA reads TGTGCCAGCAGCCAACTTGCCAGCGGGAGGAACACCGGGGAGCTGTTTTTT. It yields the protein CASSQLASGRNTGELFF.

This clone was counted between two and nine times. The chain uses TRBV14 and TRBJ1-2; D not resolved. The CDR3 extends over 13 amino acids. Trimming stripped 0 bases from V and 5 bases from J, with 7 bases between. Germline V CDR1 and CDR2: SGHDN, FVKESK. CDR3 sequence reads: CASSQEGRYGYTF. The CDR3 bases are TGTGCCAGCAGCCAAGAAGGGAGGTATGGCTACACCTTC.

The CDR3, as DNA: TGTGCCAGCAGTGAATCCAGGGCCTCCAGGAGTTCACCCCTCCACTTT. It yields the protein CASSESRASRSSPLHF. The rearrangement joins TRBV25-1 to TRBJ1-6, with a possible D match to TRBD1 (5 bases). Germline CDR1 reads MGHDK; CDR2 reads SYGVNS. V lost 1 base and J 9 bases, leaving 16 bases between the germline ends. CDR3 length equals 16 residues.

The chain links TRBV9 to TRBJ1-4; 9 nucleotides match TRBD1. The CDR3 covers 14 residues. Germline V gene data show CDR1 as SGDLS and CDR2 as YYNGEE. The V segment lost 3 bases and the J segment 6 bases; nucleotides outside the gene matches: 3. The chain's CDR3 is CASSAGQGYEKLFF. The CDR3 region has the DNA TGTGCCAGCAGCGCGGGACAGGGCTATGAAAAACTGTTTTTT.